This T cell receptor (beta chain) was identified in a study of T-cell reconstitution after alpha-beta-depleted transplantation in children. It was with unique molecular identifiers that the TCRbeta library was prepared. One entry per CDR3 protein, called by TCRdb with MiXCR from the PCR reads. The sample has 230,000 or so distinct CDR3 sequences, approximately 9.8% seen once; the top ten hold about 5.4%. V lost 3 bases and J 4 bases, leaving 21 bases between the germline ends. The germline V gene encodes CDR1 MNHEY and CDR2 SVGAGI. This CDR3 contains 17 residues. This clonotype was observed many times.

Material: PBMCs from the stem cell graft donor, obtained from the stem cell graft. This clonotype originated in a human donor who donated a stem cell graft to a child with SCID. J is TRBJ1-2 and V is TRBV6-5; D call uncertain. CDR3 region: CASSYLGREDVTYGYTF. CDR3 DNA sequence: TGTGCCAGCAGTTATTTGGGTAGAGAGGACGTTACCTATGGCTACACCTTC.